This passage covers 3 T cell receptor beta chains from one sample sequenced in a study of beta chain features in type 1 diabetes. The investigators reverse transcribed all of the isolated RNA, so they sequenced expressed TCRB transcripts. Method: immunoSEQ multiplex PCR; TCRdb's copy keeps in-frame clones and lacks some. The table has about 150,000 clones, 11% seen once. Sequencing input: central memory CD4+ T cells from blood. Receptors originate from a man aged 18-30 years in good health.

The chain has TRBV5-1 and TRBJ2-1, with 7 bases matching TRBD1. The CDR3 covers 15 residues. Germline CDR1 is SGHRS and CDR2 is YFSETQ. V lost 3 bases, J lost 4 bases, and 7 bases stayed unmatched. The CDR3 reads CASSSVGQSYNEQFF. DNA of the CDR3: TGCGCCAGCAGCTCGGTGGGACAGAGTTACAATGAGCAGTTCTTC.

This chain uses TRBV29-1 with TRBJ2-7; TRBD2 matches at 10 bases. The CDR3 has 13 amino acids. Germline lookup yields CDR1 SQVTM and CDR2 ANQGSEA. V lost 3 bases and J lost 6; bases outside the gene matches: 5. CDR3 sequence (DNA): TGCAGCGTTGAGGAGCTAGCGGGAGTCGAGCAGTACTTC. This sequence encodes CSVEELAGVEQYF.

The chain couples TRBV4-1 to TRBJ2-7; 12 bases match TRBD2. V gave up 0 bases and J gave up 8 bases; unmatched junction bases: 5. Germline assignment: CDR1 MGHRA and CDR2 YSYEKL. This CDR3 region has 15 residues. The CDR3 DNA sequence: TGCGCCAGCAGCCAAGATGGACTAGCGGGAATCCAGCAGTACTTC. Translating gives CASSQDGLAGIQQYF.